This TCR beta chain was recovered during a study of shared clonotypes between healthy human individuals. V gave up 4 bases and J gave up 1 base, with 11 bases separating them. The CDR3 is 14 residues long. Per germline, CDR1 SGDLS and CDR2 YYNGEE. In replicate PCRs of sorted subsets, approximately 190 ng DNA, approximately 30,000 T cell genomes, was used. Source study methods: Filtering differed for immunoSEQ, which gave only junction sequences without quality scores. Profiling relied on immunoSEQ multiplex PCR, and the TCRdb table lists in-frame clones only, not all of them. The V and J calls and clone size are taken from that table; D and trimming were inferred from the DNA. Of roughly 2 million clones detected, 95% appear once; the ten largest clones hold approximately 0.13%. Regarding the study as a whole: An anticipated effect of sequencing depth on clonotype sharing among donors was recognized. Across subsets, estimated richness was generally greater for naive than for memory populations.

About this clone itself: Its specificity is not known.

The receptor's source is a man aged 18 to 30 in good health. This chain uses TRBV9 with TRBJ1-1; D is possibly TRBD1 (5 bases). Material: naive CD4+ T cells sorted from blood. Subset noted: CD45RA+ positively selected. In DNA form, the CDR3 reads TGTGCCAGCAGCATTTTTGGGGGGAACACTGAAGCTTTCTTT. Residues: CASSIFGGNTEAFF.